A selection of T cell receptor beta chains follows, all from one sample in a study of shared clonotypes between healthy human individuals. Assay: immunoSEQ multiplex PCR; the TCRdb copy retains only in-frame clones and omits some. The sample lists roughly 2.2 million clones, 93% seen once, with about 0.39% in the top ten. What was sequenced was naive CD4+ T cells from PBMCs. The receptors originated from a man aged 18 to 29 in good health. Some clones in this sample may be carry-over from other donors' samples. Each CDR3 is given with its conserved first and last residue. Each record gives: J gene, V gene, D gene, CDR3 protein, CDR3 DNA. The D gene is left open where the match is weak.

TRBJ2-2 | TRBV29-1 | NA | CSVPRGAGELFF | TGCAGCGTCCCGAGGGGGGCCGGGGAGCTGTTTTTT
TRBJ2-5 | TRBV2 | TRBD2 | CASSEALRDYSGPDQETQYF | TGTGCCAGCAGTGAAGCGCTTCGGGACTATAGCGGGCCTGACCAAGAGACCCAGTACTTC
TRBJ1-1 | TRBV28 | NA | CASFEGFRAGLTEAFF | TGTGCCAGCTTTGAAGGCTTCAGGGCTGGCCTGACTGAAGCTTTCTTT
TRBJ1-5 | TRBV7-6 | NA | CASSLAGGSGPQHF | TGTGCCAGCAGCTTAGCGGGGGGCTCGGGGCCCCAGCATTTT
TRBJ1-3 | TRBV15 | NA | CATSRSGAGNTIYF | TGTGCCACCAGCAGGTCAGGGGCTGGAAACACCATATATTTT
TRBJ1-2 | TRBV6-5 | TRBD1 | CASSYSEQGAYGYTF | TGTGCCAGCAGTTACTCTGAACAGGGGGCATATGGCTACACCTTC
TRBJ2-3 | TRBV29-1 | TRBD1 | CSSRQGADTQYF | TGCAGCTCAAGACAGGGCGCAGATACGCAGTATTTT
TRBJ2-3 | TRBV2 | NA | CASSEQGGTDTQYF | TGTGCCAGCAGTGAACAGGGAGGCACAGATACGCAGTATTTT
TRBJ1-3 | TRBV4-1 | NA | CASSPYSDRPGDTIYF | TGCGCCAGCAGCCCGTACTCCGACAGGCCTGGCGACACCATATATTTT
TRBJ1-4 | TRBV7-9 | NA | CASSLRETNEKLFF | TGTGCCAGCAGCTTAAGGGAAACTAATGAAAAACTGTTTTTT
TRBJ2-1 | TRBV6-5 | NA | CASSYSSGTSYNEQFF | TGTGCCAGCAGTTACTCGTCGGGAACCTCCTACAATGAGCAGTTCTTC